Listed here are 26 T cell receptor beta chains from one sample, sequenced in a study of beta chain features in type 1 diabetes (dated by TCRdb to the late 2010s). Library construction relied on the immunoSEQ multiplex PCR assay. The entire isolated RNA was reverse transcribed using the High Capacity cDNA Reverse Transcription Kit, and thus expressed TCRB transcripts were sequenced. Not all clones reach the TCRdb copy of this immuneACCESS table, which keeps in-frame sequences only. Checked studies attribute under half of the gap to unresolved V genes and leave the rest unexplained. The table for this sample lists 860,000 or so clones; under 20% of them were counted only once. Of the sample, around 0.02% falls within the top ten clones. The sequenced sample consisted of naive CD4+ T cells from blood. The meaning of the sample's cell subset or site label: true naive CD4+ T cells. These receptor sequences come from a woman between 18 and 29 years old in good health.

V is TRBV25-1 and J is TRBJ2-7; D unresolved. This CDR3 has 15 residues. Germline assignment: CDR1 MGHDK and CDR2 SYGVNS. V shed 3 bases and J shed 7 bases, with 19 bases lying between them. CDR3 DNA sequence: TGTGCCAGCAGTGAGCCCGGTCGAGGAAGATGGGAGCAGTACTTC. Translation gives CASSEPGRGRWEQYF.

The chain recombines TRBV2 with TRBJ1-5, with 8 bases identical to TRBD1. Germline CDR1 is SNHLY and CDR2 is FYNNEI. With 6 bases clipped from V and 0 bases from J, the junction kept 1 base outside the gene matches. This CDR3 region has 14 residues. The CDR3 reads CASRDRVSNQPQHF. Here the CDR3 DNA reads TGTGCCAGCAGGGACAGGGTTAGCAATCAGCCCCAGCATTTT.

This clone came up a few times. V is TRBV7-9 and J is TRBJ2-1; the match to TRBD2 covers 8 bases. In germline, CDR1 is SEHNR, CDR2 FQNEAQ (reference sequence). J was trimmed by 7 bases and V by 6 bases; bases with no gene match: 14. CDR3 length: 16 amino acids. The CDR3 reads CASRSPGGRGRNEQFF. Written as DNA, the CDR3 is TGTGCCAGCAGATCCCCGGGGGGGAGGGGAAGGAATGAGCAGTTCTTC.

The V and J genes are TRBV5-4 and TRBJ2-1; D is unclear. Germline CDR1 SGHNT, CDR2 YYREEE (reference sequence). This CDR3 is built from 16 residues. Trimming removed 0 bases from V and 7 bases from J, with 17 bases in between. The CDR3 loop reads CASSLELASTGNEQFF. The CDR3 region has the DNA TGTGCCAGCAGCTTGGAATTGGCTTCTACTGGGAATGAGCAGTTCTTC.

J is TRBJ2-1 and V is TRBV4-1; 14 bases line up with TRBD2. With V trimmed by 3 bases and J by 7 bases, 8 bases remained unmatched. CDR1 and CDR2 (germline): MGHRA, YSYEKL. The CDR3 has 17 amino acids. The CDR3 nucleotides are TGCGCCAGCAGCCAGGGGGGACTAGCGGGAGTCAGGAATGAGCAGTTCTTC. Encoded protein: CASSQGGLAGVRNEQFF.

This clone was counted only a few times. The chain links TRBV28 to TRBJ1-2, with 12 bases that match TRBD1. Looked up from germline, CDR1 is MDHEN and CDR2 is SYDVKM. This CDR3 is 15 amino acids long. V shed 5 bases and J 8 bases; nucleotides not matched to a gene: 9. The CDR3 DNA follows: TGTGCCAGCAGTAACCGGGACAGGGGGCGCGCGGGCTACACCTTC. Translation: CASSNRDRGRAGYTF.

This clone turned up a few times. The chain has TRBV2 and TRBJ1-5; the D gene is possibly TRBD1 (6 bases). Trimming cost V 0 bases and J 6 bases, with 15 bases left between them. Germline-derived CDR1 and CDR2 are SNHLY and FYNNEI. This CDR3 is built from 16 residues. CDR3 amino acids: CASSEAEGGTSQPQHF. DNA for the CDR3: TGTGCCAGCAGTGAAGCCGAGGGGGGCACCTCTCAGCCCCAGCATTTT. The full variable domain, with the rest looked up from reference TRBV2 and TRBJ1-5, is EPEVTQTPSHQVTQMGQEVILRCVPISNHLYFYWYRQILGQKVEFLVSFYNNEISEKSEIFDDQFSVERPDGSNFTLKIRSTKLEDSAMYFCASSEAEGGTSQPQHFGDGTRLSIL.

This clone was found a few times. The J gene is TRBJ2-1, the V gene TRBV10-3; D gene ambiguous. Germline CDR1 is ENHRY and CDR2 is SYGVKD. CDR3 size: 13 residues. V shed 6 bases and J shed 4 bases, with 10 bases lying between them. CDR3 in amino acids: CAIRDDVYNEQFF. In nucleotides, the CDR3 is TGTGCCATCAGGGACGACGTGTACAATGAGCAGTTCTTC.

The rearrangement uses TRBV9 and TRBJ2-7; the D gene is possibly TRBD2 (5 bases). The CDR3 contains 14 residues. V was pared by 3 bases and J by 6 bases, with 16 bases between. Germline V gene sequence: CDR1 SGDLS, CDR2 YYNGEE. The CDR3 DNA sequence: TGTGCCAGCAGCGCAATAGACTATCCTGGCGAGCAGTACTTC. Encoded protein: CASSAIDYPGEQYF.

To note about this clone: Other nucleotide sequences from this sample produce the same CDR3. The chain uses TRBV7-9 and TRBJ1-1; 7 positions match TRBD1. J gave up 3 bases and V 1 base, and 5 bases lay outside the gene matches. Germline V gene data show CDR1 as SEHNR and CDR2 as FQNEAQ (reference sequence). The length of the CDR3 is 15 residues. CDR3: CASSLGQGLDTEAFF. The CDR3 DNA is TGTGCCAGCAGCTTAGGACAGGGTCTGGACACTGAAGCTTTCTTT.

This clone occurred a few times. The chain uses TRBV6-6 and TRBJ2-1; 9 nucleotides agree with TRBD1. Trimming removed 7 bases from V and 2 bases from J; junction bases left unmatched: 6. This CDR3 contains 15 residues. Germline CDR1 reads MNHNY; CDR2 reads SVGAGI (reference sequence). CDR3 bases: TGTGCCAGCACCCCCGGGGACAGGGCCTACAATGAGCAGTTCTTC. This gives the protein CASTPGDRAYNEQFF.

This rearrangement joins TRBV6-5 to TRBJ2-6; D gene ambiguous. V shed 4 bases and J shed 0 bases, with 10 bases lying between them. CDR1 and CDR2 (germline): MNHEY, SVGAGI. The CDR3 extends over 16 amino acids. This chain's CDR3 is CASSSTYYSGANVLTF. In DNA, the CDR3 is TGTGCCAGCAGTTCAACTTACTACTCTGGGGCCAACGTCCTGACTTTC.

V gene TRBV6-5 combines with J gene TRBJ1-1; TRBD1 matches 9 bases. The CDR3 totals 16 residues. CDR1 is MNHEY, CDR2 SVGAGI, per germline. The J segment lost 5 bases and the V segment lost 2 bases, leaving 9 bases of the junction unmatched. CDR3 DNA: TGTGCCAGCAGTTACCGAAAGACAGGGGGAAGTACTGAAGCTTTCTTT. Protein: CASSYRKTGGSTEAFF.

V is TRBV28 and J is TRBJ2-1; D is possibly TRBD2 (6 bases). The CDR3 loop spans 16 amino acids. The V and J ends lost 2 bases and 2 bases respectively, with 13 bases between them. Germline CDR1 reads MDHEN; CDR2 reads SYDVKM. CDR3 sequence: CASSLPGGAPYNEQFF. CDR3 nucleotides: TGTGCCAGCAGTTTACCGGGCGGGGCCCCCTACAATGAGCAGTTCTTC.

The V and J genes are TRBV10-3 and TRBJ1-5; TRBD1 aligns across 9 bases. Germline assignment: CDR1 ENHRY and CDR2 SYGVKD. CDR3 length: 15 amino acids. Trimming at V came to 4 bases and at J to 7 bases, leaving 8 bases not matched to a gene. The CDR3 nucleotides are TGTGCCATCAGTGGCCCCGGGACAGGGTTGCAGCCCCAGCATTTT. Its translation is CAISGPGTGLQPQHF.

A remark on this clone: Other nucleotide sequences from this sample produce the same CDR3. The CDR3 reads CASSFSGSSYNEQFF. The CDR3 DNA reads TGTGCCAGCAGCTTTAGCGGGAGTTCCTACAATGAGCAGTTCTTC. The V call is TRBV7-2, the J call TRBJ2-1; TRBD2 matches at 9 bases. Germline-derived CDR1 and CDR2 are SGHTA and FQGNSA. CDR3 size: 15 residues. Trimming cost V 3 bases and J 1 base; bases outside gene matches: 1.

This chain connects TRBV13 to TRBJ2-4; TRBD2 matches at 14 bases. Looked up from germline, CDR1 is PRHDT and CDR2 is FYEKMQ (reference sequence). Losses at the gene ends were 4 bases for V and 1 base for J; bases not matched to a gene: 3. CDR3 length equals 17 residues. CDR3 nucleotide sequence: TGTGCCAGCAGCTGGACTAGCGGGAGGCTGGCCAAAAACATTCAGTACTTC. As protein: CASSWTSGRLAKNIQYF.

This clone showed up just a few times. The same CDR3 also results from other DNA sequences found in this sample. V gene TRBV27 combines with J gene TRBJ2-3; D gene ambiguous. The CDR3 length is 12 residues. The V and J ends lost 6 bases and 0 bases respectively, with 4 bases between them. The germline V gene encodes CDR1 MNHEY and CDR2 SMNVEV (reference sequence). Written as DNA, the CDR3 is TGTGCCAGCAGCCCGAGCACAGATACGCAGTATTTT. Translating gives CASSPSTDTQYF.

This clone was seen a handful of times. CDR3 sequence: CASRPGLAGVSSYNEQFF. CDR3 DNA sequence: TGTGCCAGCAGGCCGGGACTAGCGGGAGTAAGCTCCTACAATGAGCAGTTCTTC. This chain links TRBV7-8 with TRBJ2-1; TRBD2 matches at 14 bases. The germline gives CDR1 SGHVS, CDR2 FQNEAQ. The CDR3 spans 18 residues. The V gene end was trimmed by 6 bases and the J gene end by 0 bases; junction bases not matched to a gene: 7.

In DNA form, the CDR3 reads TGTGCCAGCAGTCATGATAGAACTAATGAAAAACTGTTTTTT. Its protein is CASSHDRTNEKLFF. The chain uses TRBV7-2 and TRBJ1-4; no clear D gene. The germline gives CDR1 SGHTA, CDR2 FQGNSA. This CDR3 is 14 amino acids long. The V end lost 6 bases, the J end lost 1 base, and 9 bases lay between the germline ends.

This clone was detected a few times. The chain joins TRBV5-6 to TRBJ2-5; D gene unclear. This CDR3 region has 16 residues. CDR1 and CDR2 from the germline V gene are SGHDT and YYEEEE. Trimming shortened V by 3 bases and J by 1 base, and 16 bases separated the two germline ends. The CDR3, as DNA: TGTGCCAGCAGCTCGGACCCGCCCGGAGCCCAAGAGACCCAGTACTTC. Its protein product is CASSSDPPGAQETQYF.

This clone was seen more than once but under ten times. The genes are TRBV4-1 and TRBJ2-3, with 7 bases that match TRBD1. The length of the CDR3 is 17 residues. After removal of 2 bases from V and 0 bases from J, the junction contained 8 bases not matched to a gene. Germline assignment: CDR1 MGHRA and CDR2 YSYEKL. The CDR3 loop reads CASSQPRDSPSTDTQYF. The DNA of the CDR3 is TGCGCCAGCAGCCAACCCCGGGACAGTCCTAGCACAGATACGCAGTATTTT.

This clone has a handful of counts. CDR3 sequence reads: CASSFDGTGVGYTF. The CDR3 coding sequence is TGCGCCAGCAGTTTTGACGGGACAGGGGTCGGCTACACCTTC. The genes are TRBV5-1 and TRBJ1-2; 10 bases match TRBD1. Germline trimming cut 5 bases from V and 8 bases from J; bases unmatched to any gene: 9. CDR3 length: 14 amino acids. CDR1 SGHRS and CDR2 YFSETQ come from the germline V gene.

The V and J genes are TRBV4-3 and TRBJ1-5, with 8 bases that match TRBD1. The junction had 8 bases not matched to a gene; V was cut back by 4 bases and J by 6 bases. This CDR3 contains 15 residues. Germline V gene data show CDR1 as LGHNA and CDR2 as YSLEER. CDR3 residues: CASSPSRQGAQPQHF. The CDR3, as DNA: TGCGCCAGCAGCCCGTCCAGGCAGGGGGCTCAGCCCCAGCATTTT.

This rearrangement joins TRBV6-5 to TRBJ2-3; 7 bases are a match to TRBD2. Per the germline V gene, CDR1 is MNHEY and CDR2 is SVGAGI. V trimming: 2 bases; J trimming: 13 bases; junction bases outside the gene matches: 9. CDR3 size: 13 residues. CDR3 sequence: CASSYGHFAGEYF. CDR3 nucleotide sequence: TGTGCCAGCAGTTACGGTCATTTTGCGGGGGAGTATTTT.

This clone was observed a few times. V and J are TRBV28 and TRBJ2-1; 9 nucleotides align to TRBD2. The V segment lost 6 bases and the J segment 2 bases; nucleotides outside the gene matches: 8. CDR3 length: 16 residues. Germline V gene sequence: CDR1 MDHEN, CDR2 SYDVKM. The CDR3 nucleotides are TGTGCCAGCAGCCTGACGGCTAGCGGGACCTACAATGAGCAGTTCTTC. Translating gives CASSLTASGTYNEQFF.